This T cell receptor (beta chain) was recorded in a study of T cell changes during pregnancy in multiple sclerosis. J was trimmed by 3 bases and V by 5 bases; bases with no gene match: 2. The CDR3 totals 15 residues. Per the germline V gene, CDR1 is SGHTA and CDR2 is FQGNSA. TCRdb's table, derived via immunoSEQ multiplex PCR, lists solely in-frame clones and lacks some. In the table there are about 36,000 clones, over 90% of which are singletons. Sample: CD4+ T cells from peripheral blood mononuclear cells, taken in the third trimester of pregnancy. The J gene is TRBJ2-3, the V gene TRBV7-2; 13 positions match TRBD2. The sequence came from a female donor in good health, enrolled as a control in a pregnancy study. CDR3 DNA: TGTGCCAGCAGCAGGACTAGCGGGAGAACAGATACGCAGTATTTT. Translated, it gives CASSRTSGRTDTQYF. The variable domain in full, completed from reference TRBV7-2 and TRBJ2-3, reads GAGVSQSPSNKVTEKGKDVELRCDPISGHTALYWYRQSLGQGLEFLIYFQGNSAPDKSGLPSDRFSAERTGGSVSTLTIQRTQQEDSAVYLCASSRTSGRTDTQYFGPGTRLTVL.